These 12 T cell receptor beta chains share one sample of origin, sequenced in a study of T cell responses to AZD1222 COVID-19 vaccine. Assay used: immunoSEQ multiplex PCR; TCRdb lists only in-frame clones, some missing. Of some 170,000 clones in the sample, 80% to 90% were seen once. The sample in question was peripheral blood, obtained 28 days after the second dose of the MenACWY control vaccine. Receptors were obtained from an adult who received the MenACWY meningococcal vaccine as a control.

The chain employs TRBV14 and TRBJ1-4; D gene uncertain. The V gene's germline CDR1 is SGHDN and CDR2 FVKESK. Trimming took off 4 bases at V and 0 bases at J, with 12 bases between the two ends. CDR3 length equals 16 residues. Here the CDR3 reads CASSPRGGTTNEKLFF. The CDR3 DNA reads as TGTGCCAGCAGCCCGCGAGGCGGGACAACTAATGAAAAACTGTTTTTT.

The gene calls are TRBV11-2 and TRBJ2-1, with D unclear. Germline V gene lookup returns CDR1 SGHAT and CDR2 FQNNGV. The CDR3 spans 13 residues. V gave up 2 bases and J gave up 6 bases, with 8 bases separating them. The CDR3 loop is CASSLLRVNEQFF. The CDR3 DNA sequence: TGTGCCAGCAGCTTACTTAGGGTCAATGAGCAGTTCTTC.

The J gene is TRBJ2-6, the V gene TRBV18, with D unresolved. Germline V CDR1 and CDR2: KGHSH, LQKENI. This CDR3 region has 16 residues. Trimming cost V 3 bases and J 0 bases, with 9 bases left between them. The CDR3 region is CASSPFDGSGANVLTF. CDR3 bases: TGTGCCAGCTCACCCTTCGACGGCTCTGGGGCCAACGTCCTGACTTTC.

The chain joins TRBV28 to TRBJ1-1, with unresolved D. This CDR3 spans 12 amino acids. Germline CDR1 is MDHEN and CDR2 is SYDVKM. V gave up 11 bases and J gave up 3 bases, with 13 bases separating them. CDR3 nucleotides: TGTGCCGGGCGGGGATTGTACACTGAAGCTTTCTTT. It specifies CAGRGLYTEAFF.

This clone was observed a single time. The DNA for the CDR3 is TGCAGCGTTCAGGGACAGATATACGAGCAGTACTTC. It encodes CSVQGQIYEQYF. The chain joins TRBV29-1 to TRBJ2-7; 7 nucleotides align to TRBD1. The CDR3 loop spans 12 amino acids. V was clipped by 5 bases and J by 4 bases; unmatched bases: 5. CDR1 and CDR2 (germline): SQVTM, ANQGSEA.

The chain recombines TRBV6-6 with TRBJ1-4; TRBD1 aligns across 7 bases. V shed 2 bases, J shed 8 bases, and the junction held 2 bases outside the gene matches. The CDR3 contains 13 residues. The germline V gene has CDR1 MNHNY and CDR2 SVGAGI (reference sequence). The CDR3, as DNA: TGTGCCAGCAGTTACATACAGGGGGAAAAACTGTTTTTT. It specifies CASSYIQGEKLFF.

The rearrangement joins TRBV28 to TRBJ2-7; weak D call: TRBD1 (5 bases). Germline assignment: CDR1 MDHEN and CDR2 SYDVKM. The CDR3 has 13 amino acids. V lost 4 bases, J lost 1 base, and 8 bases lay in between. The CDR3 reads CASSWGSSYEQYF. The CDR3 nucleotides are TGTGCCAGCAGTTGGGGCAGTTCCTACGAGCAGTACTTC.

The chain employs TRBV28 and TRBJ1-4, with D possibly matching TRBD1 (6 bases). The CDR3 has 12 residues. V dropped 6 bases and J dropped 8 bases, with 10 bases sitting between them. In germline, CDR1 is MDHEN, CDR2 SYDVKM. In nucleotides, the CDR3 is TGTGCCAGCAGACCTGGACAGGAAAAACTGTTTTTT. Translation gives CASRPGQEKLFF.

The V and J genes are TRBV7-9 and TRBJ1-1; D gene uncertain. CDR1 and CDR2 (germline): SEHNR, FQNEAQ (reference sequence). The V gene lost 2 bases and the J gene lost 1 base, with 11 bases spanning the gap. The CDR3 runs to 15 residues. The CDR3 is CASSLSGVPNTEAFF. CDR3 in DNA: TGTGCCAGCAGCTTATCTGGGGTGCCGAACACTGAAGCTTTCTTT.

This chain uses TRBV5-1 with TRBJ1-2, with 8 nucleotides matching TRBD1. Germline V gene lookup returns CDR1 SGHRS and CDR2 YFSETQ. Trimming removed 3 bases from V and 7 bases from J; junction bases left unmatched: 14. The CDR3 covers 16 residues. The chain's CDR3 is CASSSRAGGDVGGYTF. CDR3 nucleotides: TGCGCCAGCAGCTCAAGGGCAGGGGGCGATGTAGGTGGCTACACCTTC.

The CDR3 protein is CASSYLRIGSPLHF. CDR3 bases: TGTGCCAGCAGTTACCTTCGAATTGGGTCACCCCTCCACTTT. The rearrangement joins TRBV6-5 to TRBJ1-6; D unresolved. Per the germline V gene, CDR1 is MNHEY and CDR2 is SVGAGI. The CDR3 loop spans 14 amino acids. Trimming pared 2 bases from V and 10 bases from J, leaving 12 bases between.

The count of this clone is one. The rearrangement links TRBV3-1 (or the pseudogene TRBV3-2) to TRBJ1-1; no clear D. The CDR3 runs 17 residues. V was pared by 6 bases and J by 1 base, with 21 bases between. Germline V gene lookup returns CDR1 LGHDT and CDR2 YNNKEL (reference sequence). CDR3 sequence: CASSSLLSGTSNTEAFF. The CDR3 DNA reads TGTGCCAGCAGTTCTCTACTATCGGGCACCTCGAACACTGAAGCTTTCTTT.